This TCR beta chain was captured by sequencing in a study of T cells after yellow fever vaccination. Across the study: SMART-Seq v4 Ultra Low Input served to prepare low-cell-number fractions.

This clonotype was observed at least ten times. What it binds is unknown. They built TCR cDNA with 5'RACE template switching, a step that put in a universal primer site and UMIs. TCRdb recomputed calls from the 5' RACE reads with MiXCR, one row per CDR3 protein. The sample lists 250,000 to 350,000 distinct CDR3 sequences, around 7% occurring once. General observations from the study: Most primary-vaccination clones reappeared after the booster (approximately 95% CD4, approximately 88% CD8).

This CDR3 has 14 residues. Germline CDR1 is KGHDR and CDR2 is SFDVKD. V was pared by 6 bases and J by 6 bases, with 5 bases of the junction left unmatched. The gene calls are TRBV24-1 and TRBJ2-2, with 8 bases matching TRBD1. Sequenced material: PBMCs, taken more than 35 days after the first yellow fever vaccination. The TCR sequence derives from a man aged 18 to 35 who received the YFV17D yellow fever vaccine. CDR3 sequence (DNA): TGTGCCACCAGTCCAGGGGGCCTGTCCGGGGAGCTGTTTTTT. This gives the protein CATSPGGLSGELFF.